This T cell receptor beta chain was observed in a study of radiation and T cells in renal cell carcinoma. V was trimmed by 3 bases and J by 0 bases, leaving 19 bases between them. The CDR3 totals 17 residues. Germline V lookup: CDR1 SGHRS, CDR2 YFSETQ. Sequencing used immunoSEQ multiplex PCR; TCRdb keeps in-frame clones, though not all of them. The repertoire holds about 140,000 clones, with over 80% as singletons. Time point: baseline pretreatment blood. As for treatment: 15 Gy SBRT to primary tumor, nephrectomy 4 weeks later. The tumor was a clear cell renal cell carcinoma. This receptor was taken from a woman aged 45-59 years with renal cell carcinoma. This rearrangement joins TRBV5-1 to TRBJ2-7; D is perhaps TRBD1 (6 bases). The specimen comprised blood, sampled from a patient whose treatment included radiotherapy and nephrectomy. The chain's CDR3 is CASSSGQLTLVSYEQYF. The CDR3, as DNA: TGCGCCAGCAGCTCGGGACAACTTACTCTCGTCTCCTACGAGCAGTACTTC.